This section outlines one T cell receptor beta chain sequence together with its context. Its target antigen remains unknown. No qualities accompany the bases; no much larger clone lies one base away. This record comes from a study of T-cell memory formation after mild COVID-19 (dated by TCRdb to about 2021). Broadly, across the study: TCR sequence clusters from the two donors were largely donor specific. In a couple of donors, T-cell clones that expanded and contracted after mild COVID-19 were followed by sequencing TCRalpha and TCRbeta repertoires longitudinally. The cohort comprised two young, previously healthy adult volunteers, one female and one male.

For sequencing, an Illumina NovaSeq 6000 was employed. TCRalpha and TCRbeta cDNA libraries were constructed by 5'RACE with constant-segment primers, with sample barcodes and unique molecular identifiers being introduced. RNA was extracted from every sample with Trizol reagent. The libraries were amplified in two PCR steps, and the second step added a second sample barcode and Illumina TruSeq adapters. Libraries were sequenced on an Illumina NovaSeq with 2 x 150 bp paired-end reads. The authors' pipeline ran thus. Reads were demultiplexed and collapsed into UMI-guided consensus sequences with migec v1.2.7. With mixcr v2.1.11, UMI consensuses were aligned to TRA and TRB V and J templates and assembled into clonotypes. Expanded or contracted clonotypes were those called significant by both edgeR and NoisET, with noise models trained on biological replicates. For edgeR calls, the cutoffs were a false discovery rate-adjusted p below 0.01 and a log2 fold-change threshold of 1. PCA with hierarchical clustering of max-normalized trajectories of the 1000 most abundant clonotypes was used as exploratory dynamics analysis. Each responding clone was given a CD4 or CD8 phenotype based on the CD4+ and CD8+ repertoires, which had been sequenced separately. TCRdb applied fastp at Q25 and MiXCR to the public reads, then kept only in-frame beta chains. One record per CDR3 amino acid sequence lists the most common genes and DNA. Here the V and J calls rest on TCRdb's processing, not on the authors' analysis. Here the sample has a few hundred thousand distinct CDR3 sequences; under 20% occur a single time. Approximately 23% of the sample goes to the ten largest clones.

Results the study describes overall, beyond this receptor: Only a couple of mild cases were covered in the study, and larger cohorts including severe cases with pre-infection samples were considered necessary. The detection of some responding clones in pre-infection memory suggests that pre-existing cross-reactive memory T cells joined the SARS-CoV-2 response. Balanced CD4/CD8 phenotypes were observed for clones contracting from day 15 to 85, whereas a bias towards CD4+ was observed for a second wave of clones expanding from day 15 to 37. SARS-CoV-2 specificity was not confirmed for the second-wave clones peaking on day 37. Contracting CD4+ clones were found mainly in CM and EM memory subsets, while CD8+ clones were enriched in EMRA.

Ficoll-Paque density gradient centrifugation was used to isolate PBMCs. The source is a young man who had mild COVID-19 (a few samples of this study predate the infection). The sample titles of this study are shuffled in the database, so cell type and time point are left out; the donor was told from shared clones. Sequences were obtained from PBMCs or a T cell subset sorted from them (not recorded which).

The CDR3 reads CASSESGQKETQYF. The nucleotides read TGTGCCAGCAGTGAATCGGGACAGAAAGAGACCCAGTACTTC. The rearranged chain carries TRBV6-1 and TRBJ2-5, and TRBD1 matches 7 of the central bases. The CDR3 contains 14 residues, cysteine and phenylalanine counted. Here the CDR3 DNA is all that survives: 42 bases in frame from base 1. V loses 2 bases at its end and J loses 3 bases; junction bases beyond the gene matches: 3. Reading the germline V gene gives CDR1 MNHNS and CDR2 SASEGT.